This TCR beta chain comes out of a study of T cells after yellow fever vaccination. Details on this clonotype: The antigen remains undetermined.

A single record per CDR3 protein comes from TCRdb applying MiXCR to the 5' RACE reads. The sample lists approximately 300,000 distinct CDR3 sequences, roughly 10% occurring once. Trimming stripped 0 bases from V and 1 base from J, with 15 bases between. CDR1 SGHVS and CDR2 FNYEAQ come from the germline V gene. CDR3 length equals 17 residues. Whole-study results and caveats: It was the secondary response that reached its peak faster, day 5 versus 15, but it was weaker. Clones that expanded after primary vaccination mostly reappeared after the booster (96% CD4, approximately 85% CD8).

This rearrangement joins TRBV7-6 to TRBJ2-5; D possibly corresponds to TRBD2 (6 bases). The source material was CD4+ T cells sorted from PBMCs, sampled 45 days after the yellow fever booster vaccination. The clonotype was recovered from a man aged 18-30 years who received the YFV17D yellow fever vaccine. CDR3 DNA sequence: TGTGCCAGCAGCTTAGCGAGGGGCGGGGAAGCCCAAGAGACCCAGTACTTC. Translation gives CASSLARGGEAQETQYF.